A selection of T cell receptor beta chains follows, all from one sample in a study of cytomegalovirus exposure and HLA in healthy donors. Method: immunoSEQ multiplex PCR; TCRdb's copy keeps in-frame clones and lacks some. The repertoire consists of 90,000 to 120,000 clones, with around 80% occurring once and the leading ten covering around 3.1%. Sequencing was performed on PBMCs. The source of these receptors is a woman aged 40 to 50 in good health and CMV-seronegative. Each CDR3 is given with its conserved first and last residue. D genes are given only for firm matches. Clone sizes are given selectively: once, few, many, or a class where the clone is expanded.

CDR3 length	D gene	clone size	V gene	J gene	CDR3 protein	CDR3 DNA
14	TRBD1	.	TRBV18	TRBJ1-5	CASSWDRGDQPQHF	TGTGCCAGCTCCTGGGACAGGGGGGATCAGCCCCAGCATTTT
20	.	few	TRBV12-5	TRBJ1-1	CASGLGSILFLGSQNTEAFF	TGTGCTAGTGGTTTGGGATCGATACTCTTCCTGGGCAGTCAAAACACTGAAGCTTTCTTT
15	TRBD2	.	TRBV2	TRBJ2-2	CASSQAGGWTGELFF	TGTGCCAGCAGTCAAGCGGGGGGGTGGACCGGGGAGCTGTTTTTT
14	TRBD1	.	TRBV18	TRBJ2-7	CASSPDRGYYEQYF	TGTGCCAGCTCACCCGACAGGGGTTACTACGAGCAGTACTTC
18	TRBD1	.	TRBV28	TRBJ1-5	CASSFTTGILGSNQPQHF	TGTGCCAGCAGTTTTACGACAGGGATTCTAGGGAGCAATCAGCCCCAGCATTTT
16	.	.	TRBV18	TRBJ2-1	CASSGAVGGYYNEQFF	TGTGCCAGCTCGGGGGCTGTCGGCGGCTATTACAATGAGCAGTTCTTC
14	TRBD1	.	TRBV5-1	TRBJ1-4	CASSPQGADEKLFF	TGCGCCAGCAGCCCACAGGGGGCGGACGAAAAACTGTTTTTT
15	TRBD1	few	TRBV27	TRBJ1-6	CASRKLLGGGTTLHF	TGTGCCAGCAGGAAACTCCTAGGGGGCGGGACAACCCTCCACTTT
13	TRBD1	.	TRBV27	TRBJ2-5	CASSSGQGKAQYF	TGTGCCAGCAGTTCCGGACAGGGTAAGGCCCAGTACTTC
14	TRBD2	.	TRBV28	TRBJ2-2	CASRTSGNTGELFF	TGTGCCAGCAGAACTAGCGGGAACACCGGGGAGCTGTTTTTT
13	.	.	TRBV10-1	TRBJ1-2	CASSESGSYGYTF	TGCGCCAGCAGTGAGTCGGGGAGCTATGGCTACACCTTC
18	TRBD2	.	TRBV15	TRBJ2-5	CATSSSRSSLAEQETQYF	TGTGCCACCAGCAGTTCAAGGTCGTCACTAGCGGAACAAGAGACCCAGTACTTC
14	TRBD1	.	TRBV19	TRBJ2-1	CASSIQGAFDEQFF	TGTGCCAGTAGTATTCAGGGGGCGTTTGATGAGCAGTTCTTC
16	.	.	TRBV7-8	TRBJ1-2	CASSLAAGAGGYGYTF	TGTGCCAGCAGCTTAGCTGCGGGGGCGGGCGGCTATGGCTACACCTTC
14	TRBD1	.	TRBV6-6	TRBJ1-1	CASRAGQPNTEAFF	TGTGCCAGCAGGGCGGGACAGCCGAACACTGAAGCTTTCTTT
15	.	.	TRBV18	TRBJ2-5	CASSPIVSREETQYF	TGTGCCAGCTCACCGATAGTAAGCAGGGAAGAGACCCAGTACTTC
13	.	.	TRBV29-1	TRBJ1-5	CSVEVELNQPQHF	TGCAGCGTTGAAGTGGAGCTTAATCAGCCCCAGCATTTT
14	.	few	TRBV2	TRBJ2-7	CASSIQGGDYEQYF	TGTGCCAGCAGTATCCAAGGGGGGGACTACGAGCAGTACTTC
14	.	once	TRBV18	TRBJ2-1	CASSPEARGNEQFF	TGTGCCAGCTCACCGGAGGCCCGGGGCAATGAGCAGTTCTTC
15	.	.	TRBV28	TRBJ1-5	CASSLPGDSNQPQHF	TGTGCCAGCAGTTTACCGGGGGACAGCAATCAGCCCCAGCATTTT
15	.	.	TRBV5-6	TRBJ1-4	CASSLPGTYNEKLFF	TGTGCCAGCAGCTTACCCGGGACATATAATGAAAAACTGTTTTTT
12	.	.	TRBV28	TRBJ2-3	CASSLLTDTQYF	TGTGCCAGCAGTTTACTTACAGATACGCAGTATTTT
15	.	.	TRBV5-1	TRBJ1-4	CASSLEGGSYGELFF	TGCGCCAGCAGCTTGGAGGGCGGGTCTTACGGAGAACTGTTTTTT
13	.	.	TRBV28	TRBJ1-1	CATAGGGVTEAFF	TGTGCCACCGCGGGTGGGGGGGTCACTGAAGCTTTCTTT
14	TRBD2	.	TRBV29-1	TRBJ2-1	CSVRSGGLNNEQFF	TGCAGCGTCCGTAGCGGGGGGCTAAACAATGAGCAGTTCTTC
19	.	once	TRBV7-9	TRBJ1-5	CASSFDPRDSEGGNQPQHF	TGTGCCAGCAGCTTCGACCCGCGAGATTCGGAGGGAGGCAACCAGCCCCAGCATTTT
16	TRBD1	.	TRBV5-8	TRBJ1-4	CASSGGTGHWGEKLFF	TGTGCCAGCAGCGGAGGGACAGGGCATTGGGGTGAAAAACTGTTTTTT
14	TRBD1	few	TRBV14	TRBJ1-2	CASSQLGQGYGYTF	TGTGCCAGCAGCCAATTGGGACAGGGCTATGGCTACACCTTC
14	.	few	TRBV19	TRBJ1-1	CASTPGAGRTEAFF	TGTGCCAGTACCCCCGGGGCAGGGAGGACTGAAGCTTTCTTT
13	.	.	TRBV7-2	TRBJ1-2	CASSLEGRWGYTF	TGTGCCAGCAGCTTAGAAGGGAGGTGGGGCTACACCTTC
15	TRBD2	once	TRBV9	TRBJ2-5	CASSAGEGLAETQYF	TGTGCCAGCAGCGCGGGGGAGGGGTTGGCAGAGACCCAGTACTTC
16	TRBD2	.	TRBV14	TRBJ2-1	CASSQDRAGGPGEQFF	TGTGCCAGCAGCCAAGATCGAGCGGGAGGCCCGGGTGAGCAGTTCTTC
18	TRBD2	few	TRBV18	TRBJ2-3	CASSPRTSGRPSTDTQYF	TGTGCCAGCTCACCACGAACTAGCGGGAGACCTAGCACAGATACGCAGTATTTT
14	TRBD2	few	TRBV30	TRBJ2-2	CAWTAGVGTGELFF	TGTGCCTGGACCGCGGGAGTGGGCACCGGGGAGCTGTTTTTT
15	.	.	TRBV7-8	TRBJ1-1	CASSLEDRTHTEAFF	TGTGCCAGCAGCTTAGAAGACAGGACGCACACTGAAGCTTTCTTT
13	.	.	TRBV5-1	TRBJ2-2	CASSFSHTGELFF	TGCGCCAGCAGCTTCTCCCACACCGGGGAGCTGTTTTTT
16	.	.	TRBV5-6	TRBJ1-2	CASSLTRDILNYGYTF	TGTGCCAGCAGCTTGACCCGAGACATCCTAAACTATGGCTACACCTTC
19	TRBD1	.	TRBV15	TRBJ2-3	CATSRDRTGGLMGRDTQYF	TGTGCCACCAGCAGAGATCGGACAGGGGGCTTGATGGGTCGAGATACGCAGTATTTT
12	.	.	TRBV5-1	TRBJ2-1	CASSLELHEQFF	TGCGCCAGCAGCTTGGAACTACATGAGCAGTTCTTC